The 23 T cell receptor beta chains below come from one sample, sequenced in a study of cytomegalovirus exposure and HLA in healthy donors. Primers included in the PCR were 60 Vbeta and 13 Jbeta primers. Profiled with immunoSEQ multiplex PCR; TCRdb holds only in-frame clones, not every one. This sample has about 190,000 clones, with 79% found just once. Sequencing was performed on PBMCs. Source of these receptors: a woman between 18 and 29 years old in good health and CMV-seronegative.

Only a few counts were recorded for this clone. The chain recombines TRBV7-9 with TRBJ1-4; 8 bases match TRBD1. Looked up from germline, CDR1 is SEHNR and CDR2 is FQNEAQ (reference sequence). This CDR3 comprises 15 residues. V lost 5 bases and J lost 4; bases outside the gene matches: 6. The CDR3 nucleotides read TGTGCCAGCAGCCTCGGACAGGGTTTTAATGAAAAACTGTTTTTT. It is translated as CASSLGQGFNEKLFF.

This clone was seen a few times. CDR3 protein: CASIGTANTEAFF. CDR3 nucleotides: TGTGCCAGCATAGGGACAGCGAACACTGAAGCTTTCTTT. V and J are TRBV6-5 and TRBJ1-1; 7 bases align to TRBD1. Germline-derived CDR1 and CDR2 are MNHEY and SVGAGI. V dropped 7 bases and J dropped 1; count of bases not matched to a gene: 3. This CDR3 is built from 13 residues.

The V and J genes are TRBV15 and TRBJ2-3; TRBD2 agrees at 7 bases. V trimming: 0 bases; J trimming: 0 bases; junction bases outside the gene matches: 6. CDR1 and CDR2 (germline): LNHNV, YYDKDF (reference sequence). The CDR3 contains 17 residues. CDR3 bases: TGTGCCACCAGCAGAGATTTGGCTAGCGGAAGCACAGATACGCAGTATTTT. Its protein is CATSRDLASGSTDTQYF.

This clone was counted a few times. The rearrangement links TRBV2 to TRBJ2-7, with D maybe TRBD1 (5 bases). V was shortened by 10 bases and J by 6 bases, with 19 bases between the two germline ends. CDR3 length: 13 amino acids. The germline V gene encodes CDR1 SNHLY and CDR2 FYNNEI. CDR3 loop: CATKLPWQGEQYF. CDR3 nucleotides: TGTGCCACCAAGCTTCCTTGGCAGGGCGAGCAGTACTTC.

A few counts support this clone. DNA for the CDR3: TGTGCCAGCAGCGCCGGGAATACGGGAGAAGGTGAGACCCAGTACTTC. Its protein product is CASSAGNTGEGETQYF. J is TRBJ2-5 and V is TRBV11-2; a possible D gene is TRBD2 (6 bases). Looked up from germline, CDR1 is SGHAT and CDR2 is FQNNGV. Deletions cut 5 bases from V and 5 bases from J, with 21 bases between. The CDR3 loop spans 16 amino acids. Full variable domain (outside the CDR3, taken from reference TRBV11-2 and TRBJ2-5): EAGVAQSPRYKIIEKRQSVAFWCNPISGHATLYWYQQILGQGPKLLIQFQNNGVVDDSQLPKDRFSAERLKGVDSTLKIQPAKLEDSAVYLCASSAGNTGEGETQYFGPGTRLLVL.

This clone was detected once. The chain combines TRBV18 with TRBJ1-1; D might be TRBD1 (5 bases). Germline V gene data show CDR1 as KGHSH and CDR2 as LQKENI. CDR3 length: 14 residues. Trimming took 6 bases from V and 5 from J, leaving 16 bases between them. The CDR3 protein is CASSRLGEGTEAFF. CDR3 nucleotides: TGTGCCAGCTCCCGATTGGGGGAGGGTACTGAAGCTTTCTTT.

V usage is TRBV7-2 and J usage is TRBJ2-7, with 10 positions matching TRBD2. Germline-derived CDR1 and CDR2 are SGHTA and FQGNSA. The junction had 6 bases not matched to a gene; V was cut back by 5 bases and J by 5 bases. This CDR3 spans 14 amino acids. The CDR3 DNA reads TGTGCCAGCAGCAATCCCCTAGCGGGAGACGAGCAGTACTTC. Its translation is CASSNPLAGDEQYF.

This chain uses TRBV28 with TRBJ2-2, with D maybe TRBD2 (6 bases). V gave up 8 bases and J gave up 1 base, with 8 bases separating them. The CDR3 length is 13 residues. Germline loops: CDR1 MDHEN, CDR2 SYDVKM. CDR3 loop: CASHGRNTGELFF. The DNA of the CDR3 is TGTGCCAGCCACGGGAGGAACACCGGGGAGCTGTTTTTT.

V is TRBV5-1 and J is TRBJ1-4; D gene unclear. CDR3 length: 15 amino acids. V was pared by 2 bases and J by 4 bases, with 12 bases between. The V gene's germline CDR1 is SGHRS and CDR2 YFSETQ. CDR3 nucleotides: TGCGCCAGCAGCTTAAACAGCGGAAGTAATGAAAAACTGTTTTTT. Its translation is CASSLNSGSNEKLFF.

The table lists this clone with a count of one. J is TRBJ1-1 and V is TRBV7-9; weak D call: TRBD1 (6 bases). Trimming pared 4 bases from V and 1 base from J, leaving 10 bases between. CDR3 length: 14 residues. The germline V gene encodes CDR1 SEHNR and CDR2 FQNEAQ (reference sequence). This CDR3 reads CASSWGTPNTEAFF. CDR3 sequence (DNA): TGTGCCAGCAGCTGGGGGACACCGAACACTGAAGCTTTCTTT.

V usage is TRBV5-1 and J usage is TRBJ2-3; D may be TRBD1 (5 bases). V lost 3 bases, J lost 0 bases, and 8 bases lay in between. This CDR3 spans 14 amino acids. Per germline, CDR1 SGHRS and CDR2 YFSETQ. CDR3: CASSYRFSTDTQYF. The DNA for the CDR3 is TGCGCCAGCAGCTACAGGTTTAGCACAGATACGCAGTATTTT. The full variable domain, its missing parts supplied by reference TRBV5-1 and TRBJ2-3, is KAGVTQTPRYLIKTRGQQVTLSCSPISGHRSVSWYQQTPGQGLQFLFEYFSETQRNKGNFPGRFSGRQFSNSRSEMNVSTLELGDSALYLCASSYRFSTDTQYFGPGTRLTVL.

This clone was picked up one time. This rearrangement joins TRBV9 to TRBJ2-7; a possible D gene is TRBD2 (7 bases). Germline assignment: CDR1 SGDLS and CDR2 YYNGEE. V lost 4 bases and J lost 5, with 19 bases in between. The CDR3 consists of 15 residues. Here the CDR3 DNA reads TGTGCCAGCAGCCCTGGACTAGGGGGGATCCACGAGCAGTACTTC. This gives the protein CASSPGLGGIHEQYF.

This clone occurred once. The chain links TRBV5-1 to TRBJ2-7, with a tentative D call TRBD1 (5 bases). Germline CDR1 and CDR2: SGHRS and YFSETQ. CDR3 size: 13 residues. The ends were cut back, 1 base at V and 5 bases at J, with 10 bases in the middle. In DNA form, the CDR3 reads TGCGCCAGCAGCTTGTTCGCAGGGAACGAGCAGTACTTC. Amino acids: CASSLFAGNEQYF.

This clone was recorded only once. The gene calls are TRBV4-1 and TRBJ2-7; D is perhaps TRBD1 (6 bases). Germline V gene sequence: CDR1 MGHRA, CDR2 YSYEKL. V shed 1 base and J shed 3 bases, with 13 bases lying between them. The CDR3 length is 15 residues. The CDR3 loop is CASSQARDINYEQYF. As DNA, the CDR3 is TGCGCCAGCAGCCAAGCTAGGGACATAAACTACGAGCAGTACTTC.

J is TRBJ2-7 and V is TRBV5-1, with D possibly being TRBD2 (5 bases). Trimming cost V 2 bases and J 3 bases, with 15 bases left between them. This CDR3 is built from 15 residues. Germline assignment: CDR1 SGHRS and CDR2 YFSETQ. CDR3 sequence: CASSLEGSASYEQYF. CDR3 coding DNA: TGCGCCAGCAGCTTAGAGGGTTCCGCTAGCTACGAGCAGTACTTC.

The J gene is TRBJ2-3, the V gene TRBV11-2; the D is unclear. V gave up 4 bases and J gave up 3 bases, with 14 bases separating them. The length of the CDR3 is 15 residues. Germline assignment: CDR1 SGHAT and CDR2 FQNNGV. CDR3 DNA: TGTGCCAGCAGCTCCGATCGGGTGGTGACAGATACGCAGTATTTT. As protein: CASSSDRVVTDTQYF.

The gene calls are TRBV27 and TRBJ2-1; 14 bases line up with TRBD2. Germline trimming cut 6 bases from V and 8 bases from J; bases unmatched to any gene: 6. CDR1 and CDR2 from the germline V gene are MNHEY and SMNVEV (reference sequence). CDR3 length: 15 residues. The CDR3 loop is CASRPGLAGGDEQFF. The CDR3 DNA reads TGTGCCAGCAGACCAGGACTAGCGGGAGGCGATGAGCAGTTCTTC.

The V call is TRBV5-6, the J call TRBJ1-2, with 9 bases aligning to TRBD1. Germline lookup yields CDR1 SGHDT and CDR2 YYEEEE. The J segment lost 2 bases and the V segment lost 3 bases, leaving 2 bases of the junction unmatched. This CDR3 is 14 amino acids long. The CDR3 region has the DNA TGTGCCAGCAGCTCCGGGACAGGGAACTATGGCTACACCTTC. Amino acid sequence: CASSSGTGNYGYTF.

This clone was observed once. The chain carries TRBV5-8 and TRBJ2-7; 10 bases align to TRBD1. J lost 5 bases, V lost 1 base, and 3 bases had no gene match. The germline V gene has CDR1 SGHTS and CDR2 YDEGEE. The CDR3 sequence is 14 residues long. CDR3 in DNA: TGTGCCAGCAGCTTGTTAGGGACAGGGGACGAGCAGTACTTC. Translating it yields CASSLLGTGDEQYF. The whole variable domain, remainder taken from reference TRBV5-8 and TRBJ2-7, is EAGVTQSPTHLIKTRGQQATLRCSPISGHTSVYWYQQALGLGLQFLLWYDEGEERNRGNFPPRFSGRQFPNYSSELNVNALELEDSALYLCASSLLGTGDEQYFGPGTRLTVT.

The CDR3 sequence: CASSLGGSEQFF. The DNA for the CDR3 is TGTGCCAGCAGCTTGGGGGGTAGTGAGCAGTTCTTC. V is TRBV7-3 and J is TRBJ2-1, with D possibly TRBD2 on 6 matching bases. Looked up from germline, CDR1 is SGHTA and CDR2 is FQGTGA. The CDR3 consists of 12 residues. V lost 3 bases, J lost 9 bases, and 9 bases lay in between.

V and J are TRBV6-1 and TRBJ2-5, with TRBD2 identical over 10 bases. Germline V gene lookup returns CDR1 MNHNS and CDR2 SASEGT. CDR3 length: 16 residues. J lost 1 base, V lost 1 base, and 3 bases had no gene match. In DNA form, the CDR3 reads TGTGCCAGCAGTGAAGTAGCGGGGGGAATCCAAGAGACCCAGTACTTC. Encoded protein: CASSEVAGGIQETQYF.

This sequence joins TRBV2 and TRBJ1-1; tentatively, D is TRBD1 (6 bases). Between the trimmed V and J ends, which lost 4 bases and 3 bases, there was a span of 12 bases. The CDR3 extends over 14 amino acids. Per the germline V gene, CDR1 is SNHLY and CDR2 is FYNNEI. The CDR3 bases are TGTGCCAGCAGTGCCACAGGGTTTTACACTGAAGCTTTCTTT. As protein: CASSATGFYTEAFF.

The chain joins TRBV11-2 to TRBJ2-2, with a weak D call TRBD2 (5 bases). Germline V gene sequence: CDR1 SGHAT, CDR2 FQNNGV. The V gene lost 0 bases and the J gene lost 4 bases, with 18 bases spanning the gap. This CDR3 contains 18 residues. The CDR3 nucleotides are TGTGCCAGCAGCTTAGACCCCTGGGGAGATCCGAGCACCGGGGAGCTGTTTTTT. Residues: CASSLDPWGDPSTGELFF.